These 31 T cell receptor beta chains were sequenced from one sample in a study of CD8 T cells in ankylosing spondylitis. Study-level results: Seemingly distinctive of ankylosing spondylitis blood was a TCR beta motif formed by eight highly homologous variants.

Antigens for these TCRs are unknown. TCRdb passed the 5' RACE reads through MiXCR, listing each CDR3 protein once. The data show roughly 700,000 distinct CDR3 sequences, under 20% seen once. The source material was blood, either unsorted or a sorted T cell fraction (not recorded which). Receptor source: a male donor with ankylosing spondylitis.

The chain uses TRBV3-1 and TRBJ2-3, with D hard to call. Between the trimmed V and J ends, which lost 0 bases and 5 bases, there was a span of 12 bases. Germline V gives CDR1 LGHDT, CDR2 YNNKEL (reference sequence). The CDR3 sequence is 15 residues long. Written as DNA, the CDR3 is TGTGCCAGCAGCCAAGATCTGTTTAGTGGAGATACGCAGTATTTT. Protein product: CASSQDLFSGDTQYF.

The genes are TRBV18 and TRBJ1-4; D unclear. CDR1 and CDR2 from the germline V gene are KGHSH and LQKENI. V was cut by 3 bases and J by 0 bases, with 11 bases left in between. The CDR3 runs 16 residues. CDR3 DNA: TGTGCCAGCTCACCTGGCCACCAAGCAACTAATGAAAAACTGTTTTTT. It codes for CASSPGHQATNEKLFF.

V usage is TRBV5-1 and J usage is TRBJ2-1; possible D gene TRBD2, 5 bases. Germline CDR1 and CDR2: SGHRS and YFSETQ. CDR3 length: 14 amino acids. V lost 1 base and J lost 6, with 11 bases in between. CDR3 in DNA: TGCGCCAGCAGCTTGAACCTAGCCTCCAATGAGCAGTTCTTC. This gives the protein CASSLNLASNEQFF.

This clonotype was picked up a small number of times. The rearrangement links TRBV6-2 or TRBV6-3 to TRBJ1-2; 7 bases map to TRBD1. CDR3 length: 14 residues. The germline V gene has CDR1 MNHEY and CDR2 SVGEGT. V lost 6 bases to trimming and J lost 8 bases; unmatched junction nucleotides: 12. The CDR3 loop is CASRLSTGDRGYTF. Here the CDR3 DNA reads TGTGCCAGCAGGCTCTCAACAGGGGATCGAGGCTACACCTTC.

The V call is TRBV19, the J call TRBJ1-2, with 11 positions matching TRBD1. J lost 4 bases, V lost 6 bases, and 4 bases had no gene match. CDR3 size: 14 residues. Germline CDR1 LNHDA, CDR2 SQIVND (reference sequence). CDR3 residues: CASSGQGAIYGYTF. Written as DNA, the CDR3 is TGTGCCAGTAGCGGACAGGGGGCGATCTATGGCTACACCTTC.

The table lists this clonotype with a few counts. In DNA form, the CDR3 reads TGTGCTAGTGGTTTCTTGGACAGCCGCGTAGAGGGGGAGCAGTTCTTC. It codes for CASGFLDSRVEGEQFF. The chain is built from TRBV12-5 and TRBJ2-1, with D possibly TRBD1 on 6 matching bases. The germline V and J ends were trimmed by 3 bases and 10 bases, with 22 bases remaining between them. The CDR3 covers 16 residues. Germline CDR1 LGHNT, CDR2 FRNRAP.

The chain links TRBV28 to TRBJ1-5, with no clear D. CDR1 is MDHEN, CDR2 SYDVKM, per germline. Trimming cost V 6 bases and J 7 bases, with 10 bases left between them. The CDR3 has 12 residues. CDR3 region: CASSPALQPQHF. In nucleotides, the CDR3 is TGTGCCAGCAGCCCCGCACTACAGCCCCAGCATTTT.

This clonotype appeared a few times. The rearrangement links TRBV18 to TRBJ1-5; D possibly corresponds to TRBD1 (6 bases). Looked up from germline, CDR1 is KGHSH and CDR2 is LQKENI. Trimming removed 2 bases from V and 11 bases from J, with 28 bases in between. This CDR3 contains 18 residues. The CDR3 DNA follows: TGTGCCAGCTCACCAACTCGGGGGGCGTTGGCCCATAACTCGTCCCAGCATTTT. Its translation is CASSPTRGALAHNSSQHF.

The genes are TRBV2 and TRBJ2-3; a possible D gene is TRBD2 (6 bases). The CDR3 has 13 residues. V was clipped by 7 bases and J by 1 base, with 9 bases between them. Germline V gene data show CDR1 as SNHLY and CDR2 as FYNNEI. CDR3 residues: CASISSGTDTQYF. The CDR3 region has the DNA TGTGCCAGCATTTCTAGCGGCACAGATACGCAGTATTTT.

The chain's CDR3 is CASSMEGDTEAFF. The CDR3 DNA is TGTGCCAGCTCAATGGAGGGCGACACTGAAGCTTTCTTT. This chain joins TRBV11-2 and TRBJ1-1, with D unresolved. Germline CDR1 and CDR2: SGHAT and FQNNGV. V was shortened by 8 bases and J by 3 bases, with 13 bases between the two germline ends. CDR3 length equals 13 residues.

In regard to this clonotype: This likely comes from a read error, as the CDR3 has no conserved phenylalanine or tryptophan at its end. The chain uses TRBV4-2 and TRBJ1-5; D may be TRBD1 (5 bases). Deletions cut 1 base from V and 4 bases from J, with 11 bases between. This CDR3 is built from 15 residues. From germline, CDR1 is LGHNA and CDR2 YNFKEQ. For the CDR3, the DNA is TGTGCCAGCAGCCAAGTTACGACAGATAATCAGCCCCAGCATCTT. Translated: CASSQVTTDNQPQHL.

The rearrangement joins TRBV4-1 to TRBJ2-3; D is possibly TRBD1 (6 bases). CDR1 is MGHRA and CDR2 is YSYEKL in the germline V gene. Deletions cut 0 bases from V and 4 bases from J, with 11 bases between. This CDR3 region has 15 residues. The CDR3 nucleotides read TGCGCCAGCAGCCAAGACCAGGGGATCGCAGATACGCAGTATTTT. Protein: CASSQDQGIADTQYF.

This clonotype was detected only a few times. The V call is TRBV7-2, the J call TRBJ2-1, with 8 bases lining up with TRBD2. The germline CDR1 and CDR2 sequences are SGHTA and FQGNSA. Losses at the gene ends were 2 bases for V and 5 bases for J; bases not matched to a gene: 8. The CDR3 is 16 amino acids. The CDR3 protein is CASSLFTSGKNNEQFF. The CDR3 DNA reads as TGTGCCAGCAGCTTATTCACTAGCGGTAAAAACAATGAGCAGTTCTTC.

In this sample, this clonotype turned up a few times. The rearrangement joins TRBV24-1 to TRBJ2-1; TRBD2 aligns across 9 bases. The CDR3 has 18 residues. CDR1 is KGHDR, CDR2 SFDVKD, per germline. J lost 5 bases, V lost 2 bases, and 12 bases had no gene match. The CDR3: CATSDSPSGTTGDNEQFF. For the CDR3, the DNA is TGTGCCACCAGTGATTCCCCTAGCGGGACTACGGGGGACAATGAGCAGTTCTTC.

A few counts support this clonotype. The chain links TRBV12-3 or TRBV12-4 to TRBJ2-1; TRBD1 might be the D (6 bases). The CDR3 sequence is 15 residues long. V was pared by 5 bases and J by 6 bases, with 17 bases between. CDR3: CASSRGTLWTNEQFF. The CDR3 DNA sequence: TGTGCCAGCAGTAGGGGGACACTTTGGACCAATGAGCAGTTCTTC.

The CDR3 sequence is CASSYGPQYEQYF. The CDR3 DNA reads as TGTGCCAGCAGTTACGGACCCCAATACGAGCAGTACTTC. The chain recombines TRBV6-2 or TRBV6-3 with TRBJ2-7; the D is unclear. Per the germline V gene, CDR1 is MNHEY and CDR2 is SVGEGT. The CDR3 extends over 13 amino acids. Between the trimmed V and J ends, which lost 2 bases and 4 bases, there was a span of 9 bases.

This clonotype was counted ten times or more. The rearrangement links TRBV2 to TRBJ1-1; 8 bases match TRBD1. CDR1 and CDR2 from the germline V gene are SNHLY and FYNNEI. V lost 1 base, J lost 5 bases, and 9 bases stayed unmatched. The CDR3 sequence is 16 residues long. The CDR3 DNA reads TGTGCCAGCAGTGAAGGGGGACGACAGGGGCGGACTGAAGCTTTCTTT. Its protein product is CASSEGGRQGRTEAFF. Using reference TRBV2 and TRBJ1-1 for the parts outside the CDR3, the full variable domain is EPEVTQTPSHQVTQMGQEVILRCVPISNHLYFYWYRQILGQKVEFLVSFYNNEISEKSEIFDDQFSVERPDGSNFTLKIRSTKLEDSAMYFCASSEGGRQGRTEAFFGQGTRLTVV.

This clonotype was seen repeatedly, ten times or more. The chain uses TRBV4-2 and TRBJ2-3, with 8 bases aligning to TRBD2. The CDR3 extends over 15 amino acids. V lost 0 bases, J lost 4 bases, and 3 bases stayed unmatched. The germline gives CDR1 LGHNA, CDR2 YNFKEQ. CDR3 sequence (DNA): TGTGCCAGCAGCCAAGATCGGGGGGGCCCAGATACGCAGTATTTT. Its protein product is CASSQDRGGPDTQYF.

The genes are TRBV4-3 and TRBJ2-3; 10 positions match TRBD2. In germline, CDR1 is LGHNA, CDR2 YSLEER. J gave up 4 bases and V 5 bases, and 6 bases lay outside the gene matches. The CDR3 spans 15 residues. The CDR3: CASSSGLAIADTQYF. DNA for the CDR3: TGCGCCAGCAGCTCGGGACTAGCGATAGCAGATACGCAGTATTTT.

This clonotype was seen more than once but under ten times. CDR3 amino acids: CASSSTGTSGQETQYF. The CDR3 bases are TGTGCCAGCAGTTCGACCGGGACTAGCGGTCAAGAGACCCAGTACTTC. The chain couples TRBV12-3 or TRBV12-4 to TRBJ2-5, with 11 bases identical to TRBD2. The CDR3 is 16 residues long. The J segment lost 2 bases and the V segment lost 4 bases, leaving 6 bases of the junction unmatched.

The chain joins TRBV9 to TRBJ1-3; TRBD1 matches 8 bases. The CDR3 covers 16 residues. V shed 0 bases and J 2 bases; nucleotides not matched to a gene: 4. The germline gives CDR1 SGDLS, CDR2 YYNGEE. The CDR3 DNA reads as TGTGCCAGCAGCGTAGACCCAGGGGGCACTGGAAACACCATATATTTT. This encodes CASSVDPGGTGNTIYF.

The chain employs TRBV10-3 and TRBJ2-7; TRBD1 agrees at 9 bases. This CDR3 comprises 15 residues. V gave up 5 bases and J gave up 6 bases; unmatched junction bases: 11. Germline V gene lookup returns CDR1 ENHRY and CDR2 SYGVKD. CDR3 region: CAISRPLTGGGEQYF. CDR3 DNA sequence: TGTGCCATCAGTCGCCCCTTGACAGGGGGTGGCGAGCAGTACTTC.

CDR3 coding DNA: TGCGCCAGCAGCCAGGCCGACTACCCGAGGGCCCACGAGCAGTACTTC. Residues: CASSQADYPRAHEQYF. The chain recombines TRBV4-1 with TRBJ2-7; possibly TRBD2 for D (5 bases). Germline CDR1 reads MGHRA; CDR2 reads YSYEKL. Trimming cost V 3 bases and J 5 bases, with 20 bases left between them. The CDR3 is made up of 16 amino acids.

The rearrangement joins TRBV29-1 to TRBJ2-1; D is perhaps TRBD1 or TRBD2 (6 bases each). The germline CDR1 and CDR2 sequences are SQVTM and ANQGSEA. With 3 bases removed from V and 1 base from J, the gap between germline ends came to 16 bases. The CDR3 loop spans 16 amino acids. CDR3 coding DNA: TGCAGCGTTGAGAAGGTGGGGGGCCCGTCCTACAATGAGCAGTTCTTC. Amino acid sequence: CSVEKVGGPSYNEQFF.

This clonotype was seen more than once but under ten times. This chain joins TRBV20-1 and TRBJ1-4; a weak D match, TRBD1 (5 bases). Trimming removed 0 bases at V and 7 bases at J, with 21 bases between. The CDR3 runs to 17 residues. Germline V lookup: CDR1 DFQATT, CDR2 SNEGSKA (reference sequence). CDR3 DNA sequence: TGCAGTGCTAGAGAGTTCGGGGCGGAGGGACGGGGTGAAAAACTGTTTTTT. Protein sequence: CSAREFGAEGRGEKLFF.

This clonotype has more than one count but fewer than ten. The chain combines TRBV5-1 with TRBJ1-6; TRBD1 might be the D (5 bases). Trimming shortened V by 4 bases and J by 10 bases, and 15 bases separated the two germline ends. Germline values: CDR1 SGHRS, CDR2 YFSETQ. This CDR3 has 14 amino acids. The CDR3 spells CASSPRSKGSPLHF. The CDR3 DNA sequence: TGCGCCAGCAGCCCGCGGTCTAAGGGGTCACCCCTCCACTTT.

The V call is TRBV28, the J call TRBJ2-7, with D perhaps TRBD2 (11 bases). The CDR3 consists of 19 residues. Germline V gives CDR1 MDHEN, CDR2 SYDVKM. V lost 3 bases and J 1 base, leaving 25 bases between the germline ends. The DNA for the CDR3 is TGTGCCAGCAGTTTTGGACAGGGGGTTAGCGGGAGGGAGTCCTACGAGCAGTACTTC. This sequence encodes CASSFGQGVSGRESYEQYF.

This sequence joins TRBV20-1 and TRBJ2-5, with 7 positions matching TRBD1. Looked up from germline, CDR1 is DFQATT and CDR2 is SNEGSKA (reference sequence). The CDR3 sequence is 12 residues long. With V trimmed by 8 bases and J by 5 bases, 8 bases remained unmatched. The CDR3 protein is CSPDDRDETQYF. CDR3 nucleotides: TGCAGTCCCGACGACAGGGATGAGACCCAGTACTTC.

The chain uses TRBV5-6 and TRBJ1-1; TRBD1 matches at 10 bases. The J segment lost 5 bases and the V segment lost 7 bases, leaving 5 bases of the junction unmatched. Germline V lookup: CDR1 SGHDT, CDR2 YYEEEE. The length of the CDR3 is 13 residues. The CDR3 region is CASDRGRGTEAFF. CDR3 DNA sequence: TGTGCCAGCGACAGGGGGCGCGGTACTGAAGCTTTCTTT.

The V and J genes are TRBV5-1 and TRBJ2-2; D remains unclear. The length of the CDR3 is 17 residues. From germline, CDR1 is SGHRS and CDR2 YFSETQ. V lost 5 bases and J lost 0, with 17 bases in between. The CDR3 DNA reads as TGCGCCAGCAGTAATGTTCCTACTCTCGCGAACACCGGGGAGCTGTTTTTT. Translation: CASSNVPTLANTGELFF.

As to this clonotype: Sequence at one end of the junction differs from germline and may be a read error. The CDR3 DNA reads as TGCGCCAGCAGCCCGACGCTGGACAGGATTAATCCACCCCTCCACTTT. As protein: CASSPTLDRINPPLHF. The chain combines TRBV5-1 with TRBJ1-6; 7 nucleotides line up with TRBD1. Per germline, CDR1 SGHRS and CDR2 YFSETQ. This CDR3 is built from 16 residues.